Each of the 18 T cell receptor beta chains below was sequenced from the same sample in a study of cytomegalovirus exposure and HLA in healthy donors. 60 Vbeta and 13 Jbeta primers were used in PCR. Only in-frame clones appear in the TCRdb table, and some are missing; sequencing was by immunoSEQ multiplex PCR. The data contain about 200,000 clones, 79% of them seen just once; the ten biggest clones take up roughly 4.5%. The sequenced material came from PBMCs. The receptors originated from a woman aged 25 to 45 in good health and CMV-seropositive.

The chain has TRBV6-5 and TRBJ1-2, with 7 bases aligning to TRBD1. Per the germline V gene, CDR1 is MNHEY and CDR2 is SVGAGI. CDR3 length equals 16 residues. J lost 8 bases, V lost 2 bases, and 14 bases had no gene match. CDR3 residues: CASSYTSKQGRSGYTF. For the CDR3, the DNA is TGTGCCAGCAGTTACACCTCCAAACAGGGGCGGAGCGGCTACACCTTC.

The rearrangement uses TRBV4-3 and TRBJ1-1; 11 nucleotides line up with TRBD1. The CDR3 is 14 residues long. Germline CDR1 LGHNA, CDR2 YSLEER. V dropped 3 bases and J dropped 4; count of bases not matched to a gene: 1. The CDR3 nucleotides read TGCGCCAGCAGCCACGGACAGGGGGCCACTGAAGCTTTCTTT. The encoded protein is CASSHGQGATEAFF.

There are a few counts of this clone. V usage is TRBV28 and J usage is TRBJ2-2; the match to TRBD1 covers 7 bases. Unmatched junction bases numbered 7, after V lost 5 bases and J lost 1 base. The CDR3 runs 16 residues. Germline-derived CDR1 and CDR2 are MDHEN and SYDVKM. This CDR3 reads CASSHPGQLNTGELFF. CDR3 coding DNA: TGTGCCAGCAGTCACCCGGGACAGCTGAACACCGGGGAGCTGTTTTTT.

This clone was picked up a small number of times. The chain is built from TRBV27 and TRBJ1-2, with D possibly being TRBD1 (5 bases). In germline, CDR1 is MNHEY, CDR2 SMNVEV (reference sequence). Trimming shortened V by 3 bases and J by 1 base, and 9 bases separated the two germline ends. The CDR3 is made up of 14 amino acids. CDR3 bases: TGTGCCAGCAGTTTTTCTGACAGTAACTATGGCTACACCTTC. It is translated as CASSFSDSNYGYTF.

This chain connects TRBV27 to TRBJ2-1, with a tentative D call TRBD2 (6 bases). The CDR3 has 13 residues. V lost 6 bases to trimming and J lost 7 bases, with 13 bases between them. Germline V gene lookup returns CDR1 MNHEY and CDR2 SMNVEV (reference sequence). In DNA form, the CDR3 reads TGTGCCAGCAGGACTAGAATTGTAAATGAGCAGTTCTTC. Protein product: CASRTRIVNEQFF.

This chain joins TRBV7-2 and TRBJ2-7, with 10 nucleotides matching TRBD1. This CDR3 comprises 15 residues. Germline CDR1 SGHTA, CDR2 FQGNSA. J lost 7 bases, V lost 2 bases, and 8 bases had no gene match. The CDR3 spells CASSLTRTGGEEQYF. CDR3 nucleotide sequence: TGTGCCAGCAGCTTAACAAGGACAGGGGGGGAAGAGCAGTACTTC.

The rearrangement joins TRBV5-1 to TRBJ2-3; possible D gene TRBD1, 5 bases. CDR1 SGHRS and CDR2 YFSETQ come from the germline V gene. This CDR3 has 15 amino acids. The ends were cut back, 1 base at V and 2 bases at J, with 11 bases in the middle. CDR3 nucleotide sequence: TGCGCCAGCAGCTTGTCCCCAGGGCTCACAGATACGCAGTATTTT. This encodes CASSLSPGLTDTQYF.

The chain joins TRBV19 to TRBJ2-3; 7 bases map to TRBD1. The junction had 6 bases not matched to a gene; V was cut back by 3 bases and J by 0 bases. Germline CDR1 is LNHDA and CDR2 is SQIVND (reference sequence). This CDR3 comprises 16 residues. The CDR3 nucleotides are TGTGCCAGTAGTATGATCCGGGACAGTAGCACAGATACGCAGTATTTT. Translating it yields CASSMIRDSSTDTQYF.

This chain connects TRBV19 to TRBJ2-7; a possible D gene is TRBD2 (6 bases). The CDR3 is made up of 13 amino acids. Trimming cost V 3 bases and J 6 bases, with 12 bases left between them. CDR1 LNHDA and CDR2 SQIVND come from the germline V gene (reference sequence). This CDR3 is CASSINGGSEQYF. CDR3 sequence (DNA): TGTGCCAGTAGTATCAATGGGGGGAGCGAGCAGTACTTC.

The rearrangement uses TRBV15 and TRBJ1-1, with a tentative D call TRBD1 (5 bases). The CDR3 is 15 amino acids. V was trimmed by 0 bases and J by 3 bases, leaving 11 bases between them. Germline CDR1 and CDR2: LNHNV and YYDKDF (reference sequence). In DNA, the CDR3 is TGTGCCACCAGCAGAGATCCGGGGGGATACACTGAAGCTTTCTTT. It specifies CATSRDPGGYTEAFF.

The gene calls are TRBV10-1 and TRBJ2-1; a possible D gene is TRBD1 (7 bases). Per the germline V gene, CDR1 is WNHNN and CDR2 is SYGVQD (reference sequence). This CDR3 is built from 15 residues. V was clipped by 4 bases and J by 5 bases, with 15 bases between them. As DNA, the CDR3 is TGCGCCAGCAGTGGATCCCAGGGGGGAAACAATGAGCAGTTCTTC. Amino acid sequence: CASSGSQGGNNEQFF.

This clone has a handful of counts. CDR3 coding DNA: TGCGCCAGCAGCCAAGCCTTCCCCCTTTACTATGGCTACACCTTC. It codes for CASSQAFPLYYGYTF. V gene TRBV4-1 combines with J gene TRBJ1-2; unclear D gene. CDR1 MGHRA and CDR2 YSYEKL come from the germline V gene. V was clipped by 1 base and J by 3 bases, with 12 bases between them. The CDR3 consists of 15 residues.

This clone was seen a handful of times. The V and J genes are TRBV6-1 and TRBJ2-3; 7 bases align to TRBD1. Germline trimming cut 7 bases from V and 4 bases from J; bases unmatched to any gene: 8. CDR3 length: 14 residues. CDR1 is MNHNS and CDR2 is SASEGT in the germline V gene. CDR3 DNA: TGTGCCAGCACGAAACAGGGGTGGCCAGATACGCAGTATTTT. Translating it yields CASTKQGWPDTQYF.

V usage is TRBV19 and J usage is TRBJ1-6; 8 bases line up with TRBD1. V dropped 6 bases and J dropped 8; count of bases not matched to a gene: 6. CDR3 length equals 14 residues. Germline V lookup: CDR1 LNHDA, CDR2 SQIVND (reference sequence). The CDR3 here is CASRTGEFYSPLHF. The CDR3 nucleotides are TGTGCCAGTAGGACAGGGGAGTTTTATTCACCCCTCCACTTT.

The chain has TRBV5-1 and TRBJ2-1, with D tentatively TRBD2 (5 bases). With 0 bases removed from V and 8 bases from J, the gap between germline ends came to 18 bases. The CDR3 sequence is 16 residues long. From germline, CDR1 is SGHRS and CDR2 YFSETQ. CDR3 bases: TGCGCCAGCAGCTTGGGTCTGGCCGGACTGAGGTATGAGCAGTTCTTC. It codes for CASSLGLAGLRYEQFF. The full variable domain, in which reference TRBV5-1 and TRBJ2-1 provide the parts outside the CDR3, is KAGVTQTPRYLIKTRGQQVTLSCSPISGHRSVSWYQQTPGQGLQFLFEYFSETQRNKGNFPGRFSGRQFSNSRSEMNVSTLELGDSALYLCASSLGLAGLRYEQFFGPGTRLTVL.

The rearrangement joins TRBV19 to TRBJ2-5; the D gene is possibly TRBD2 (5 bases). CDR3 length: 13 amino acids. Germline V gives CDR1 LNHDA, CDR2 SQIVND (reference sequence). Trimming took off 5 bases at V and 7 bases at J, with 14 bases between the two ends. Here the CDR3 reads CASSAGPIGTQYF. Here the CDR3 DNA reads TGTGCCAGTAGTGCGGGTCCCATCGGGACCCAGTACTTC.

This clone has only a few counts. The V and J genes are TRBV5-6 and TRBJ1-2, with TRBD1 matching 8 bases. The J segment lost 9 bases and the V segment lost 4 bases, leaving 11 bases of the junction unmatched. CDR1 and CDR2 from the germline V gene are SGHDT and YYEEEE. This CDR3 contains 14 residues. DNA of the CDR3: TGTGCCAGCAGCATTTGGACAGGGCTATCGAGCTACACCTTC. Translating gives CASSIWTGLSSYTF.

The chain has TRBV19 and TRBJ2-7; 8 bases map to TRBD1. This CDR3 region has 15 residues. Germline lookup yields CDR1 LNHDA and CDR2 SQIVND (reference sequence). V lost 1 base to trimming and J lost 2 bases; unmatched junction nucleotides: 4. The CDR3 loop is CASSIARTGPYEQYF. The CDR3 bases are TGTGCCAGTAGTATAGCGAGGACAGGGCCCTACGAGCAGTACTTC.